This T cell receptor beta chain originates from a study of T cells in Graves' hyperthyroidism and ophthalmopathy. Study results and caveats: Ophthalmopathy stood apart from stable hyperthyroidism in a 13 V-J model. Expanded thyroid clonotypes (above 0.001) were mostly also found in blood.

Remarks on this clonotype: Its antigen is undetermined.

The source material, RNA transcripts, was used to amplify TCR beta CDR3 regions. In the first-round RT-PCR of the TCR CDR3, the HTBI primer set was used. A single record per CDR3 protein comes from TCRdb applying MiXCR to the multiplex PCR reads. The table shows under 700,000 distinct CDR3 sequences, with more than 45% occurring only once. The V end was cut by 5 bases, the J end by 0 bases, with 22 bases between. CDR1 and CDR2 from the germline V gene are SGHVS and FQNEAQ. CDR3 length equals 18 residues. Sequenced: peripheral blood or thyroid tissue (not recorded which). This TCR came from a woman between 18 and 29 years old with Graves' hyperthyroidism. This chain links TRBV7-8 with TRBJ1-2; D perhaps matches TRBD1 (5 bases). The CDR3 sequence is CASSQDPREPLANYGYTF. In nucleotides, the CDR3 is TGTGCCAGCAGCCAAGATCCCAGGGAACCCTTGGCTAACTATGGCTACACCTTC.